This T cell receptor beta chain was recorded in a study of T cells in Graves' hyperthyroidism and ophthalmopathy. Study-wide results and caveats: Progression to ophthalmopathy was predicted a median of about 6.6 months early. Most expanded thyroid clonotypes above 0.001 recurred in blood.

The CDR3 extends over 17 amino acids. V lost 2 bases to trimming and J lost 3 bases, with 17 bases between them. TCR beta CDR3 region amplification was performed from RNA transcripts. First-round RT-PCR targeting the TCR CDR3 was performed with the HTBI primer set. TCRdb recomputed calls from the multiplex PCR reads with MiXCR, one row per CDR3 protein. The sample shows 300,000 to 450,000 distinct CDR3 sequences, around 13% of them seen only once. A patient was excluded if there was uncontrolled infection, other autoimmune disease, pregnancy or lactation. This clonotype was recorded many times. What it binds is unknown.

Specimen: blood. The sequence came from a woman aged 25 to 39 with Graves' ophthalmopathy. The chain links TRBV12-3 or TRBV12-4 to TRBJ1-5; TRBD1 is a possible D gene (6 bases). This CDR3 is CASSLWSGGRDNQPQHF. The CDR3 bases are TGTGCCAGCAGTTTATGGTCCGGGGGGCGGGACAATCAGCCCCAGCATTTT.